The clone carrying this T cell receptor beta chain was seen ten or more times. These data originate in a study of T cells after yellow fever vaccination. MiXCR was run by TCRdb on the 5' RACE reads, yielding one entry per CDR3 protein. The table includes around 46,000 distinct CDR3 sequences, 7% to 8.5% detected once. The material was CD8+ T cells sorted from PBMCs, obtained around 15 days after the first yellow fever vaccination. The TCR sequence derives from a man aged 18 to 29 who received the YFV17D yellow fever vaccine.

CDR3 in DNA: TGTGCCAGCAGCCCCCCCCTTGGCGGTTACAATGAGCAGTTCTTC. Its translation: CASSPPLGGYNEQFF. The genes are TRBV9 and TRBJ2-1; D remains ambiguous. Germline CDR1 SGDLS, CDR2 YYNGEE. Trimming left V 4 bases short and J 4 bases short, with 15 bases between. The CDR3 is 15 residues long.